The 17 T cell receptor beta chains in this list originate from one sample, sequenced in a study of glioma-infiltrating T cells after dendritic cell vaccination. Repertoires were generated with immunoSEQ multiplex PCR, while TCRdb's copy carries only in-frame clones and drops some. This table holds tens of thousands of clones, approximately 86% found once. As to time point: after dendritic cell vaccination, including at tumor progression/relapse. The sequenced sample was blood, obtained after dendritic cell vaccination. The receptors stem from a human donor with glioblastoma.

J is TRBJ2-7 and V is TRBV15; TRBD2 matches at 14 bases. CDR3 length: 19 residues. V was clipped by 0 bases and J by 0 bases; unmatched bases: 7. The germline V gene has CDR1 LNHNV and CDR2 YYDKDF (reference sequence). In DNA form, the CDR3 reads TGTGCCACCAGCAGAGATCCTCCAGGGACTAGCGGGAGCTCCTACGAGCAGTACTTC. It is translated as CATSRDPPGTSGSSYEQYF.

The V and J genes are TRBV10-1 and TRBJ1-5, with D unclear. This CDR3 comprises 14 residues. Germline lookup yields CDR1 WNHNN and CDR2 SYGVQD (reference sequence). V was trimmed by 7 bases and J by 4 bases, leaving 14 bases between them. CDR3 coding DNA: TGCGCCAGCATTGGTCCCCGAACAAATCAGCCCCAGCATTTT. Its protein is CASIGPRTNQPQHF.

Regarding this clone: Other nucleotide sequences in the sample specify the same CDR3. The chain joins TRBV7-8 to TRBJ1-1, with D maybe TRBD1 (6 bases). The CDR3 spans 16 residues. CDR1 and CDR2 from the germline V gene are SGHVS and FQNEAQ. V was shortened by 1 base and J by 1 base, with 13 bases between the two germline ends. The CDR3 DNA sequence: TGTGCCAGCAGCTTAGGGCCGACAGGAACGAACACTGAAGCTTTCTTT. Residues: CASSLGPTGTNTEAFF. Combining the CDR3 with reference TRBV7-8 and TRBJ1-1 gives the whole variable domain GAGVSQSPRYKVAKRGQDVALRCDPISGHVSLFWYQQALGQGPEFLTYFQNEAQLDKSGLPSDRFFAERPEGSVSTLKIQRTQQEDSAVYLCASSLGPTGTNTEAFFGQGTRLTVV.

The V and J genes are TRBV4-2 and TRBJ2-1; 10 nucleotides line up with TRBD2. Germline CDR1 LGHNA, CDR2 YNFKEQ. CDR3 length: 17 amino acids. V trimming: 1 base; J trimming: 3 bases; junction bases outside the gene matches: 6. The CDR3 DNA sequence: TGTGCCAGCAGCCAAGGGGGCACTAGCGGGATCTACAATGAGCAGTTCTTC. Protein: CASSQGGTSGIYNEQFF.

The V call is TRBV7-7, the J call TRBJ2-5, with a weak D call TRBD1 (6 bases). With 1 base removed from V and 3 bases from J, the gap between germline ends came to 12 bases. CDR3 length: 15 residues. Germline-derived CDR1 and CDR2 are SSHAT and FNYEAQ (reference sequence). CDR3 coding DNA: TGTGCCAGCAGCTTAGTCGCACAGGGAAAAGAGACCCAGTACTTC. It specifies CASSLVAQGKETQYF.

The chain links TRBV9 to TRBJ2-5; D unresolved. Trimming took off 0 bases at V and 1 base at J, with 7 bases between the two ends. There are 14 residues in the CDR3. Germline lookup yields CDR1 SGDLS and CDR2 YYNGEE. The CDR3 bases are TGTGCCAGCAGCGTAGCCGCGCTCCAAGAGACCCAGTACTTC. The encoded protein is CASSVAALQETQYF.

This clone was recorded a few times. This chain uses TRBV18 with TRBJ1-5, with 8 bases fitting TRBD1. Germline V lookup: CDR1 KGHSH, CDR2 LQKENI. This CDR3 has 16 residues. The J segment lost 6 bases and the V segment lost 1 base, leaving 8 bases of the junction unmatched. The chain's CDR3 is CASSPRGQGISQPQHF. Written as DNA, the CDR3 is TGTGCCAGCTCACCACGAGGACAGGGAATCTCTCAGCCCCAGCATTTT. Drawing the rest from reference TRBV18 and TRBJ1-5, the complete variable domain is NAGVMQNPRHLVRRRGQEARLRCSPMKGHSHVYWYRQLPEEGLKFMVYLQKENIIDESGMPKERFSAEFPKEGPSILRIQQVVRGDSAAYFCASSPRGQGISQPQHFGDGTRLSIL.

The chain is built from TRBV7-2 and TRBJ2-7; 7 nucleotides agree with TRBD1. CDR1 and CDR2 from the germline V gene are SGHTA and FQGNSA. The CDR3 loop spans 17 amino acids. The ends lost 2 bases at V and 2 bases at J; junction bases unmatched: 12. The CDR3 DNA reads TGTGCCAGCAGCTTAACGAAGGAAGGGGGCAATCCCTACGAGCAGTACTTC. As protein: CASSLTKEGGNPYEQYF.

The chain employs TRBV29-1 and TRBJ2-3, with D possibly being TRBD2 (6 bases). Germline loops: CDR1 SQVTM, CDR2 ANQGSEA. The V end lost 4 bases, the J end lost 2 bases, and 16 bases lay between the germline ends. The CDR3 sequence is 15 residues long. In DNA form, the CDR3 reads TGCAGCGTTGGGGACTGGCGGGAAGTCACAGATACGCAGTATTTT. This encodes CSVGDWREVTDTQYF.

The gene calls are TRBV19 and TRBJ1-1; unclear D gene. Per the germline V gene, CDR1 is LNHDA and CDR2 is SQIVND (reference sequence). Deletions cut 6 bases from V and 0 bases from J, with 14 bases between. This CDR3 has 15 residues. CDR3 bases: TGTGCCAGTAGCCTATCCGGGGTTATGAACACTGAAGCTTTCTTT. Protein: CASSLSGVMNTEAFF.

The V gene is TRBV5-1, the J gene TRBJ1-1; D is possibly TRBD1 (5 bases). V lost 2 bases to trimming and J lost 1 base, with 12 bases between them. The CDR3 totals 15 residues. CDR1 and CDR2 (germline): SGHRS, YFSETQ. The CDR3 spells CASSLPGIRNTEAFF. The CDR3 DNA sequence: TGCGCCAGCAGCTTACCAGGGATAAGGAACACTGAAGCTTTCTTT.

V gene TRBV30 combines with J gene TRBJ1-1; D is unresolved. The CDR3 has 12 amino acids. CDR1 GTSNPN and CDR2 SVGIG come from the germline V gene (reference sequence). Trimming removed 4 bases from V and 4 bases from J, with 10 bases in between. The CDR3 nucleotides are TGTGCCTGGACTCTGCACGGCACTGAAGCTTTCTTT. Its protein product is CAWTLHGTEAFF.

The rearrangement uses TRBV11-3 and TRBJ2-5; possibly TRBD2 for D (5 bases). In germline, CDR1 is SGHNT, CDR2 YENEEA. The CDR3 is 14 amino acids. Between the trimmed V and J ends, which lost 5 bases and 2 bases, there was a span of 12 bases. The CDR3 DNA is TGTGCCAGCAGCCTCAGAGGGCAGCAAGAGACCCAGTACTTC. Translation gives CASSLRGQQETQYF.

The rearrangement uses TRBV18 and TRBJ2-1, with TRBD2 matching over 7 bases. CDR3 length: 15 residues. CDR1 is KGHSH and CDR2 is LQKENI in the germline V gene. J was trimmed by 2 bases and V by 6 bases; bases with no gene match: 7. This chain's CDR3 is CASSPTAGAYNEQFF. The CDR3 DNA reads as TGTGCCAGCTCCCCGACTGCGGGGGCCTACAATGAGCAGTTCTTC.

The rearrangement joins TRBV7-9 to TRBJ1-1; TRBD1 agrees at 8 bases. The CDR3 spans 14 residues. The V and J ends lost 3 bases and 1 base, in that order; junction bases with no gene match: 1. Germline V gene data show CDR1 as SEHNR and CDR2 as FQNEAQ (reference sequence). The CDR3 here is CASSLQGANTEAFF. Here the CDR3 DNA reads TGTGCCAGCAGCTTGCAGGGGGCGAACACTGAAGCTTTCTTT.

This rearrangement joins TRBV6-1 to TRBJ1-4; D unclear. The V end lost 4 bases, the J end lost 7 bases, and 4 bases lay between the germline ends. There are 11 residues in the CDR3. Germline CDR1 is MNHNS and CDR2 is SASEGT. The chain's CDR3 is CASSAREKLFF. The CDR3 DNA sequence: TGTGCCAGCAGTGCCCGTGAAAAACTGTTTTTT.

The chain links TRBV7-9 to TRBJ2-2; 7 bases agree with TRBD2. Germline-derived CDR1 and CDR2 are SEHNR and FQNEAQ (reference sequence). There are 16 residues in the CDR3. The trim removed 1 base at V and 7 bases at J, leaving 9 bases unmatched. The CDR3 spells CASSLGLAYFGGELFF. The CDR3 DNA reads TGTGCCAGCAGCTTAGGACTAGCTTATTTTGGCGGGGAGCTGTTTTTT.